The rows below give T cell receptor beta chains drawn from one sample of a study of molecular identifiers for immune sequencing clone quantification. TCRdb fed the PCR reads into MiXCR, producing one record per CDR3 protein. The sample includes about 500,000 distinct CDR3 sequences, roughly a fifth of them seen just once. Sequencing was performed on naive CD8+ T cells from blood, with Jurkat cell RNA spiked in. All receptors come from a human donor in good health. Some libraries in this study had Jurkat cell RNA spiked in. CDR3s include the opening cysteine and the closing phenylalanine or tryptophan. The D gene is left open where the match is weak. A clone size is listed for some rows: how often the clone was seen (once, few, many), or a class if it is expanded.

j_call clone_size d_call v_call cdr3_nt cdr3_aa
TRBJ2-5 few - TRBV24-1 TGTGCCACCAGTGAGGGGTCGCGAGAGACCCAGTACTTC CATSEGSRETQYF
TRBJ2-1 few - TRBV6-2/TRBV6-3 TGTGCCAGCAGTTACTCGTTCAATGAGCAGTTCTTC CASSYSFNEQFF
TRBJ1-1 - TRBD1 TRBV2 TGTGCCAGCACCACAGGGGAGGGGAACACTGAAGCTTTCTTT CASTTGEGNTEAFF
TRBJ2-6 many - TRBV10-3 TGTGCCATCAGTGGGGGGGACGTCCTGACTTTC CAISGGDVLTF
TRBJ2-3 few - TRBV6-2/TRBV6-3 TGTGCCAGCAGTAACCCGCGGGGTAGCACAGATACGCAGTATTTT CASSNPRGSTDTQYF
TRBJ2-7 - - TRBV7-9 TGTGCCAGCAGCTGGGGCCCCGACTACGAGCAGTACTTC CASSWGPDYEQYF
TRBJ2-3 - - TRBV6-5 TGTGCCAGCGGCCTCGGTGGAGGAGATACGCAGTATTTT CASGLGGGDTQYF
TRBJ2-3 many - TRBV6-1 TGTGCCAGCAGTGAAGCACCTAGACTCACAGATACGCAGTATTTT CASSEAPRLTDTQYF
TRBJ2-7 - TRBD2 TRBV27 TGTGCCAGCAGTTGCGGGGGGGCCGAGTACGAGCAGTACTTC CASSCGGAEYEQYF
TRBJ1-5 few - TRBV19 TGTGCCAGTACAATAGGTTCTAGCAATCAGCCCCAGCATTTT CASTIGSSNQPQHF